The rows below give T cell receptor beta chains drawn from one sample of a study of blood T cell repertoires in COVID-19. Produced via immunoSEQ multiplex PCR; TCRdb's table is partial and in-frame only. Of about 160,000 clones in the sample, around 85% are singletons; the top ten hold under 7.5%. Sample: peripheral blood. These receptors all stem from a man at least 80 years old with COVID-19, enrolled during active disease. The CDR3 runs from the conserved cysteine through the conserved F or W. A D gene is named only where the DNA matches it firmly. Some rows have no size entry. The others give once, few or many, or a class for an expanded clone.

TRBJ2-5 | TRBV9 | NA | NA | CASSAFGRGGAETQYF | TGTGCCAGCAGCGCCTTTGGGAGAGGTGGTGCAGAGACCCAGTACTTC
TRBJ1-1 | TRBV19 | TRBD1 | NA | CASSMWDRGSEAFF | TGTGCCAGTAGTATGTGGGACAGGGGTTCTGAAGCTTTCTTT
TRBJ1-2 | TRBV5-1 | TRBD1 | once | CASSPGQGTIGYTF | TGCGCCAGCAGCCCGGGACAGGGGACTATTGGCTACACCTTC
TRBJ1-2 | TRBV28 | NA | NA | CASSPPNRVGYTF | TGTGCCAGCAGCCCCCCCAACAGGGTCGGCTACACCTTC
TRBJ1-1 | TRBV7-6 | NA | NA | CASARAGIGTEAFF | TGTGCCAGCGCTAGGGCGGGGATAGGGACTGAAGCTTTCTTT
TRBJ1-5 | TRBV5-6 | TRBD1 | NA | CASSLTGDQPQHF | TGTGCCAGCAGCTTGACAGGGGATCAGCCCCAGCATTTT
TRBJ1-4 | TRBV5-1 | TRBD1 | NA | CASSLQGGTNEKLFF | TGCGCCAGCAGCTTACAGGGGGGAACTAATGAAAAACTGTTTTTT
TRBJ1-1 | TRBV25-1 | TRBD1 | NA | CASSRQGVKTFF | TGTGCCAGCAGTAGACAGGGTGTGAAGACTTTCTTT
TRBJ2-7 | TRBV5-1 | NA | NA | CASSLGTRPGGGGEQYF | TGCGCCAGCAGCTTAGGCACTAGACCTGGGGGCGGTGGCGAGCAGTACTTC
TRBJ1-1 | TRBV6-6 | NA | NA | CASSYSNGNTEAFF | TGTGCCAGCAGTTACTCGAACGGGAACACTGAAGCTTTCTTT
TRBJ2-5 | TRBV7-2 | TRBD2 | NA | CASSLGSGVETQYF | TGTGCCAGCAGCTTAGGTAGCGGGGTGGAGACCCAGTACTTC
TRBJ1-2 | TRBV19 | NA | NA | CASSITAGYGYTF | TGTGCCAGTAGTATAACGGCAGGGTACGGCTACACCTTC
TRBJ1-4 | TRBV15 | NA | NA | CATSRDQRRARNEKLFF | TGTGCCACCAGCAGAGATCAAAGGCGGGCGAGGAATGAAAAACTGTTTTTT
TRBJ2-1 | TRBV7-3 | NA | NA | CASSPSGYGNNEQFF | TGTGCCAGCAGCCCCTCAGGATATGGAAACAATGAGCAGTTCTTC
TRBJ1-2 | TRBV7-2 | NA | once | CASSSGGFNYGYTF | TGTGCCAGCAGCTCGGGTGGTTTTAACTATGGCTACACCTTC
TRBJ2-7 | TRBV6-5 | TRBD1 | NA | CASRRDRGTVEQYF | TGTGCCAGCAGAAGGGACAGGGGTACCGTCGAGCAGTACTTC